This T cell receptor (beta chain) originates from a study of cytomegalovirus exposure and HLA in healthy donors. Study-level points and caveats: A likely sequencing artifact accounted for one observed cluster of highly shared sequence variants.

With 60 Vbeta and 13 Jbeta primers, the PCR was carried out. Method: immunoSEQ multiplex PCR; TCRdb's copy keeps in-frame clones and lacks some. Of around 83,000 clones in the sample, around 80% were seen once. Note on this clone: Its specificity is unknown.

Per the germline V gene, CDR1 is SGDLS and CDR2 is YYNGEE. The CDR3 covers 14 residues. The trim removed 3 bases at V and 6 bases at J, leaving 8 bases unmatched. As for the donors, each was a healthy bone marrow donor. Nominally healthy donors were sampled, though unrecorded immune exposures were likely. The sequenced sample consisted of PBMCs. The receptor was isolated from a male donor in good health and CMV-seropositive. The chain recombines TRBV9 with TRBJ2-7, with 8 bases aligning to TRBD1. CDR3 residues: CASSARTGWSEQYF. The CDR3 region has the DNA TGTGCCAGCAGCGCAAGGACAGGGTGGAGCGAGCAGTACTTC. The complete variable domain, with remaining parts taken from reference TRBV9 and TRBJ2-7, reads DSGVTQTPKHLITATGQRVTLRCSPRSGDLSVYWYQQSLDQGLQFLIQYYNGEERAKGNILERFSAQQFPDLHSELNLSSLELGDSALYFCASSARTGWSEQYFGPGTRLTVT.